This T cell receptor beta chain came from a study of cytomegalovirus exposure and HLA in healthy donors. Sequencing used immunoSEQ multiplex PCR; TCRdb keeps in-frame clones, though not all of them. The sample includes roughly 260,000 clones, approximately 90% of them seen just once. This CDR3 spans 14 amino acids. Per germline, CDR1 LNHNV and CDR2 YYDKDF (reference sequence). V was shortened by 2 bases and J by 6 bases, with 13 bases between the two germline ends. The table lists this clone with many counts. What it binds is unknown. The donors were members of the validation cohort comprising about 130 subjects, separate from the approximately 670-subject first cohort. Study-wide results and limits: Some TCR beta chains (roughly 150 of them) were listed as cytomegalovirus-associated. A few chains tied to CMV proved CMV antigen-specific in vitro. The classifier reportedly diagnosed cytomegalovirus status with high specificity and sensitivity.

This chain connects TRBV15 to TRBJ1-2; the D gene is possibly TRBD1 (6 bases). This receptor was taken from a man between 18 and 35 years old in good health and CMV-seronegative. The sequencing sample was made of PBMCs. Here the CDR3 reads CATSRHGTTDGYTF. For the CDR3, the DNA is TGTGCCACCAGCAGACATGGGACAACGGATGGCTACACCTTC.